Listed below are T cell receptor beta chains from one sample, sequenced in a study of OX40 agonist ivuxolimab in advanced cancers. Assay used: immunoSEQ multiplex PCR; TCRdb lists only in-frame clones, some missing. The sample yields around 70,000 clones, approximately 80% seen once. Material: CD4+ or CD8+ T cells sorted from blood, obtained in a trial of the OX40 agonist ivuxolimab. These receptors were obtained from an adult with an advanced solid tumor such as melanoma, head and neck, liver or kidney cancer. Each CDR3 is given without its conserved first and last residue.

j_call: TRBJ2-5
v_call: TRBV7-2
cdr3_aa: ASSSMWEAGGRETQY

j_call: TRBJ1-4
v_call: TRBV6-5
cdr3_aa: ASSYRRGLGELF

j_call: TRBJ1-1
v_call: TRBV5-1
cdr3_aa: ASSLSSVMNTEAF

j_call: TRBJ2-1
v_call: TRBV4-2
cdr3_aa: ASSQGRASGPYNEQF

j_call: TRBJ2-6
v_call: TRBV7-3
cdr3_aa: ASSLNQGVEANVLT

j_call: TRBJ1-2
v_call: TRBV5-4
cdr3_aa: ASSLSSYGYT

j_call: TRBJ1-5
v_call: TRBV6-1
cdr3_aa: ASSDLRISNQPQH

j_call: TRBJ2-5
v_call: TRBV28
cdr3_aa: ASSRQLEETQY

j_call: TRBJ1-6
v_call: TRBV6-5
cdr3_aa: ASSYSGQPNSPLH

j_call: TRBJ2-1
v_call: TRBV7-2
cdr3_aa: ASSLRDTRGMVSYNEQF

j_call: TRBJ2-2
v_call: TRBV7-8
cdr3_aa: ASSLIVSADGELF

j_call: TRBJ2-7
v_call: TRBV5-6
cdr3_aa: ASSPNEVFYEQY

j_call: TRBJ2-7
v_call: TRBV7-9
cdr3_aa: ASSPTTRTGPGEQY

j_call: TRBJ2-4
v_call: TRBV4-2
cdr3_aa: ASSQVGQGFQY

j_call: TRBJ1-5
v_call: TRBV7-2
cdr3_aa: ASSLEEDQPQH

j_call: TRBJ2-5
v_call: TRBV10-3
cdr3_aa: AIRGDRGQETQY

j_call: TRBJ2-7
v_call: TRBV7-9
cdr3_aa: ASSLMEGAGEQY

j_call: TRBJ2-5
v_call: TRBV9
cdr3_aa: ASSVGGRGEETQY

j_call: TRBJ2-7
v_call: TRBV6-1
cdr3_aa: ASSEGTVSYEQY

j_call: TRBJ1-1
v_call: TRBV27
cdr3_aa: ASSLQGLGNTEAF

j_call: NA
v_call: TRBV30
cdr3_aa: AWTVPGYYEQY

j_call: TRBJ1-1
v_call: TRBV11-3
cdr3_aa: ASSPGTAMNTEAF

j_call: TRBJ2-3
v_call: TRBV30
cdr3_aa: AWSALSSWTDTQY

j_call: TRBJ2-3
v_call: TRBV2
cdr3_aa: ASSEEGSGDTQY

j_call: TRBJ2-7
v_call: TRBV11-2
cdr3_aa: ASSVGPGPPYEQY

j_call: TRBJ1-6
v_call: TRBV28
cdr3_aa: ASSNERDNSPLH

j_call: TRBJ1-2
v_call: TRBV30
cdr3_aa: AWSGQGARGYT

j_call: TRBJ2-5
v_call: TRBV7-2
cdr3_aa: ASSDRAGDEVGETQY

j_call: TRBJ2-7
v_call: TRBV7-3
cdr3_aa: ASSPLSGVDEQY

j_call: TRBJ2-7
v_call: TRBV2
cdr3_aa: ASRRDYRGLVEEQY

j_call: TRBJ1-1
v_call: TRBV29-1
cdr3_aa: SVHRDREEAF

j_call: TRBJ2-7
v_call: TRBV5-6
cdr3_aa: ASSRGLAVAYEQY

j_call: TRBJ2-6
v_call: TRBV5-1
cdr3_aa: ASSPWGGQGSGANVLT

j_call: TRBJ1-3
v_call: TRBV4-1
cdr3_aa: ASSQAPLPGNTTY

j_call: TRBJ2-3
v_call: TRBV19
cdr3_aa: ASRPSGAAVADTQY

j_call: TRBJ1-2
v_call: TRBV28
cdr3_aa: ASRRTDRYGYT

j_call: TRBJ1-5
v_call: TRBV27
cdr3_aa: ASSWTANQPQH

j_call: TRBJ2-2
v_call: TRBV19
cdr3_aa: ASSILRGASGTGELF

j_call: TRBJ2-5
v_call: TRBV29-1
cdr3_aa: SVDRADETQY

j_call: TRBJ2-7
v_call: TRBV7-8
cdr3_aa: ASSLTLAGYSYEQY

j_call: TRBJ2-1
v_call: TRBV7-6
cdr3_aa: ASSLRGSNLYNEQF

j_call: TRBJ2-5
v_call: TRBV5-6
cdr3_aa: ASSLVLAGGETQY

j_call: TRBJ1-6
v_call: TRBV7-2
cdr3_aa: ASHQRDRVYSPLH

j_call: TRBJ2-5
v_call: TRBV13
cdr3_aa: ASSLVAEQETQY

j_call: TRBJ2-7
v_call: TRBV18
cdr3_aa: ASSPPDRNYEQY

j_call: TRBJ2-2
v_call: TRBV15
cdr3_aa: ATSRMDRDSGELF

j_call: TRBJ1-5
v_call: TRBV19
cdr3_aa: ASSIDTVQPQH